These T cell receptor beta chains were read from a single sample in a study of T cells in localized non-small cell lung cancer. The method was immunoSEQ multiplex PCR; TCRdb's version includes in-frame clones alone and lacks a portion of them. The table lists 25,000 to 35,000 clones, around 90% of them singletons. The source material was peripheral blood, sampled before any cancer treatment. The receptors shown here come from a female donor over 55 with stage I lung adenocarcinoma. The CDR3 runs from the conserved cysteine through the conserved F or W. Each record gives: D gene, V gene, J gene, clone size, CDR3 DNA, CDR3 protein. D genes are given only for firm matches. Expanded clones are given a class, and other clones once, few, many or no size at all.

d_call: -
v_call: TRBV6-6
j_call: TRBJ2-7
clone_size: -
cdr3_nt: TGTGCCAGCAGTTCCCCTCCCAGCACCGAGCAGTACTTC
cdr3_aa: CASSSPPSTEQYF

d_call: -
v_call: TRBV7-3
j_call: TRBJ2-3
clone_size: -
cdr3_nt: TGTGCCAGCAGCTTATCGTCAACAGATACGCAGTATTTT
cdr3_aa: CASSLSSTDTQYF

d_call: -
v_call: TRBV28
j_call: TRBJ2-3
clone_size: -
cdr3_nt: TGTGCCAGCAGCACTACAGGTTCCGCGACAGATACGCAGTATTTT
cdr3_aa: CASSTTGSATDTQYF

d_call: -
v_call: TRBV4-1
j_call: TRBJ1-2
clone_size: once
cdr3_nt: TGCGCCAGCAGCCCCCTAAGGGGAGGGACCTATGGCTACACCTTC
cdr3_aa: CASSPLRGGTYGYTF

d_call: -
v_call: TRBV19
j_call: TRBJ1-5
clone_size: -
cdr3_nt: TGTGCCAGTAGATTTACGTGGGGTACTACACTGACTCAGCCCCAGCATTTT
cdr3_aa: CASRFTWGTTLTQPQHF

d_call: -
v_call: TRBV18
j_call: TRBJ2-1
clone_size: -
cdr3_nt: TGTGCCAGCTCACCAGCCTACAATGAGCAGTTCTTC
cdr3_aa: CASSPAYNEQFF

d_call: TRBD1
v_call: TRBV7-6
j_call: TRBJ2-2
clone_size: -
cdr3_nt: TGTGCCAGCAGCCAGACTCCGGGACAGGAGATAGACGCGAACACCGGGGAGCTGTTTTTT
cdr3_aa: CASSQTPGQEIDANTGELFF

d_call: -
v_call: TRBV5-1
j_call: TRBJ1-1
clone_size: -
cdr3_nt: TGCGCCAGCAGCCGTCAACCCCCCAGGGATGGAACTGAAGCTTTCTTT
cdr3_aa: CASSRQPPRDGTEAFF

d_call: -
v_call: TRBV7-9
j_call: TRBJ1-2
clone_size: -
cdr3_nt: TGTGCCAGCAGCTTAGGAGGAGGTTATGGCTACACCTTC
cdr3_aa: CASSLGGGYGYTF

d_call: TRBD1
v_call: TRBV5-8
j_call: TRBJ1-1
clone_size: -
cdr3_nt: TGTGCCAGCAGCCCCGGGACAGACCCTGAAGCTTTCTTT
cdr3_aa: CASSPGTDPEAFF